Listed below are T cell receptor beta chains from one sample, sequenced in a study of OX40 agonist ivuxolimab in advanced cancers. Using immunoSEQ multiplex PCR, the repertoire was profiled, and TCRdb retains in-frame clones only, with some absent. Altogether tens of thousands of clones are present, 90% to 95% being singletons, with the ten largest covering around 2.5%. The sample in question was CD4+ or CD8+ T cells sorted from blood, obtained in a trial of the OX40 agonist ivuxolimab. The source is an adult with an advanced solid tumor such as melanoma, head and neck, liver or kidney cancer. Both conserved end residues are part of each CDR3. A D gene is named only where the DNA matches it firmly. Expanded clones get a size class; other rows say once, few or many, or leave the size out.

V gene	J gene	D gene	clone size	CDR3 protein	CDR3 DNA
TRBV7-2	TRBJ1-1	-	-	CASSLTQAGVAFF	TGTGCCAGCAGCCTTACCCAAGCGGGTGTCGCTTTCTTT
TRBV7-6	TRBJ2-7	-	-	CASSLEAGYEQYF	TGTGCCAGCAGCTTAGAGGCAGGGTACGAGCAGTACTTC
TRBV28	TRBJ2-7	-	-	CASSPGTMTYEQYF	TGTGCCAGTAGCCCCGGGACAATGACCTACGAGCAGTACTTC
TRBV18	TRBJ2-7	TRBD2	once	CASSPLLSGGAYYEQYF	TGTGCCAGCTCACCATTGTTAAGCGGGGGAGCTTACTACGAGCAGTACTTC
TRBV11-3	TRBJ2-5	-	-	CASSFAGGNQETQYF	TGTGCCAGCAGCTTTGCAGGGGGGAACCAAGAGACCCAGTACTTC
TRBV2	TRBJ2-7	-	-	CASRGVGVASYEQYF	TGTGCCAGCAGGGGAGTAGGGGTAGCGTCCTACGAGCAGTACTTC
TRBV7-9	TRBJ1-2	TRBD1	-	CASSFDRGLNYGYTF	TGTGCCAGCAGCTTCGACAGGGGGTTGAACTATGGCTACACCTTC
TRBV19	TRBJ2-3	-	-	CASSSAGVSTDTQYF	TGTGCCAGTAGTTCCGCGGGTGTTAGCACAGATACGCAGTATTTT
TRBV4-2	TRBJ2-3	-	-	CASSQDHVLASSTDTQYF	TGTGCCAGCAGCCAAGATCACGTTCTAGCGTCTAGCACAGATACGCAGTATTTT
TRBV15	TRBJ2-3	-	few	CATRFGANTQYF	TGTGCCACCCGGTTTGGGGCAAATACGCAGTATTTT
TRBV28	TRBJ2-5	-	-	CASSPQGVPRETQYF	TGTGCCAGCAGTCCTCAAGGGGTCCCGCGGGAGACCCAGTACTTC
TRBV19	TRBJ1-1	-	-	CASRRDPPNTEAFF	TGTGCCAGTAGGCGGGACCCACCAAACACTGAAGCTTTCTTT
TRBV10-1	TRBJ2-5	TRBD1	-	CASRTGGDQETQYF	TGCGCCAGCAGGACAGGGGGCGACCAAGAGACCCAGTACTTC
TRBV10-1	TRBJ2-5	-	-	CASSPNYQETQYF	TGCGCCAGCAGTCCCAACTACCAAGAGACCCAGTACTTC
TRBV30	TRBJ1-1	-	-	CAWSPIGQLNTEAFF	TGTGCCTGGAGTCCCATAGGACAGTTAAACACTGAAGCTTTCTTT
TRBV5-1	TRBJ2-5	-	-	CASSLGGTYQETQYF	TGCGCCAGCAGCTTGGGAGGGACATACCAAGAGACCCAGTACTTC
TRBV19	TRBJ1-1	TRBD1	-	CASSILGQGRTEAFF	TGTGCCAGTAGTATCCTCGGACAGGGTAGGACTGAAGCTTTCTTT
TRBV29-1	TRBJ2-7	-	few	CSAGEIYEQYF	TGCAGCGCGGGAGAAATCTACGAGCAGTACTTC
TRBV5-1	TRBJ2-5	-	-	CASRGFPAQETQYF	TGCGCCAGCCGAGGGTTCCCAGCCCAAGAGACCCAGTACTTC
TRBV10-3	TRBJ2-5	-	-	CAISENSPETQYF	TGTGCCATCAGTGAGAACAGTCCAGAGACCCAGTACTTC
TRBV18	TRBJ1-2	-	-	CASSPPLDLWHYGYTF	TGTGCCAGCTCACCTCCCCTAGACCTGTGGCACTATGGCTACACCTTC
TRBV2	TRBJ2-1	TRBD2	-	CATKLAGGGNEQFF	TGTGCCACCAAACTAGCGGGAGGGGGGAATGAGCAGTTCTTC
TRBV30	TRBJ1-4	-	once	CAWSVGGAGNEKLFF	TGTGCCTGGAGTGTTGGCGGGGCAGGCAATGAAAAACTGTTTTTT
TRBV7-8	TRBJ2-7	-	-	CASSLWVQADLREQYF	TGTGCCAGCAGCTTATGGGTCCAAGCGGACCTACGCGAGCAGTACTTC
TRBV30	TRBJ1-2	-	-	CASPGTLALGGYTF	TGTGCCTCCCCCGGGACATTAGCCCTGGGAGGCTACACCTTC
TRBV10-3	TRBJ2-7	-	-	CAISDKNSYEQYF	TGTGCCATCAGTGACAAGAATTCCTACGAGCAGTACTTC
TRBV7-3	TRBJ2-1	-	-	CASSLTKADHEQFF	TGTGCCAGCAGCTTAACTAAGGCAGACCATGAGCAGTTCTTC
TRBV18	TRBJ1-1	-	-	CASSPPTGALNTEAFF	TGTGCCAGCTCACCTCCCACCGGGGCACTGAACACTGAAGCTTTCTTT
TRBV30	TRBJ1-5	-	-	CAWSQGGGQPQHF	TGTGCCTGGAGTCAGGGTGGGGGACAGCCCCAGCATTTT
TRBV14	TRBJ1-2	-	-	CASSWGPAGGYTF	TGTGCCAGCAGCTGGGGACCCGCGGGCGGCTACACCTTC
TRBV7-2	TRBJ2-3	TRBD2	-	CASSRTSGSNTDTQYF	TGTGCCAGCAGCCGGACTAGCGGGTCGAATACAGATACGCAGTATTTT
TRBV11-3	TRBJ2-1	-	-	CASSSTSNEQFF	TGTGCCAGCAGCTCAACCAGCAATGAGCAGTTCTTC
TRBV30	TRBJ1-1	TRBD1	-	CAWNRGPTEAFF	TGTGCCTGGAACAGGGGTCCGACTGAAGCTTTCTTT
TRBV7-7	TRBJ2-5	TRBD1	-	CASSVDRVETQYF	TGTGCTAGCAGCGTTGACAGGGTGGAGACCCAGTACTTC
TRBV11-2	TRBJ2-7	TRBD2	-	CASSLSSGRLSEQYF	TGTGCCAGCAGCTTATCTAGCGGGAGGTTGAGCGAGCAGTACTTC
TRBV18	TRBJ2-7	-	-	CASSRTGAGEQYF	TGTGCCAGCTCCCGAACGGGGGCCGGCGAGCAGTACTTC
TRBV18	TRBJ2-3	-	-	CASSVLATARATQYF	TGTGCCAGCTCAGTACTAGCAACAGCAAGGGCTACGCAGTATTTT
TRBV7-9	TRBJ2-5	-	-	CASSATFGQTQYF	TGTGCCAGCAGCGCCACCTTCGGGCAGACCCAGTACTTC
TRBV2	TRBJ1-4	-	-	CASNTRGNEKLFF	TGTGCCAGCAACACCCGGGGTAATGAAAAACTGTTTTTT
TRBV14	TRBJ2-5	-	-	CASSQGGRGTQYF	TGTGCCAGCAGCCAGGGAGGAAGAGGGACCCAGTACTTC
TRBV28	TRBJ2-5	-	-	CASSSNGGKLQETQYF	TGTGCCAGCAGTTCCAATGGTGGGAAGCTCCAGGAGACCCAGTACTTC
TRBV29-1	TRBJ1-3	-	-	CSVGGESGNTIYF	TGCAGCGTTGGAGGGGAATCTGGAAACACCATATATTTT
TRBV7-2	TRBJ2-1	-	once	CASSFQSTNEQFF	TGTGCCAGCAGCTTCCAATCCACCAATGAGCAGTTCTTC
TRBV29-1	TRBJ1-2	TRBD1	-	CSVSGTVYGYTF	TGCAGCGTTTCCGGGACAGTCTATGGCTACACCTTC
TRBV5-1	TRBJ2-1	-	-	CASSLGRQALSSYNEQFF	TGCGCCAGCAGCTTGGGTCGACAGGCTTTAAGCTCCTACAATGAGCAGTTCTTC
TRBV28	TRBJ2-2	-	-	CASSSLTGELFF	TGTGCCAGCTCATCGTTGACCGGGGAGCTGTTTTTT
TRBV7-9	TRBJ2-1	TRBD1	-	CASSPGTGGRHEQFF	TGTGCCAGCAGCCCCGGGACAGGGGGCCGCCATGAGCAGTTCTTC
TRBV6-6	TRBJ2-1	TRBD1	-	CASRRQGETYNEQFF	TGTGCCAGCAGGCGACAGGGGGAAACCTACAATGAGCAGTTCTTC
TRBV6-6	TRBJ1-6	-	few	CASNPTVGSPLHF	TGTGCCAGCAACCCTACGGTGGGTTCACCCCTCCACTTT
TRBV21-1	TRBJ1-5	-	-	CASSMPPQGARVPPYQPQHF	TGTGCCAGCAGCATGCCCCCTCAGGGGGCCCGCGTCCCCCCCTATCAGCCCCAGCATTTT
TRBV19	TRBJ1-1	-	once	CASSMQGSNTEAFF	TGTGCCAGTAGTATGCAGGGTTCGAACACTGAAGCTTTCTTT
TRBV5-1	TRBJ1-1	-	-	CASSSTRAGSRNTEAFF	TGCGCCAGCAGCTCCACGCGGGCGGGAAGTCGGAACACTGAAGCTTTCTTT
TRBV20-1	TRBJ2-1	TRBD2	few	CSGGGYNEQFF	TGCAGCGGGGGAGGGTACAATGAGCAGTTCTTC
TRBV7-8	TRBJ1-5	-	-	CASSPDRGRDFNQPQHF	TGTGCCAGCAGCCCCGACCGGGGACGCGATTTTAATCAGCCCCAGCATTTT
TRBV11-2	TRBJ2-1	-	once	CASSIRSRNEQFF	TGTGCCAGCAGCATCCGTTCTCGCAATGAGCAGTTCTTC
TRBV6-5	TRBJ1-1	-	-	CASSVGSVNTEAFF	TGTGCCAGCAGCGTTGGGTCGGTGAACACTGAAGCTTTCTTT
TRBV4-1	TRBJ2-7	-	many	CASSQDLGEREQYF	TGCGCCAGCAGCCAAGATTTGGGGGAGAGGGAGCAGTACTTC
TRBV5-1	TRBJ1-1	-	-	CASSLASNTEAFF	TGCGCCAGCAGCTTGGCCTCGAACACTGAAGCTTTCTTT
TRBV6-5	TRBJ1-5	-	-	CASSYGPSQHF	TGTGCCAGCAGTTACGGGCCATCCCAGCATTTT
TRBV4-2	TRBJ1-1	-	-	CASSQWGEGQSTEAFF	TGTGCCAGCAGCCAATGGGGGGAGGGGCAGTCCACTGAAGCTTTCTTT